The source of this TCR beta chain is a study of human T cells and chemical hapten exposure (dated by TCRdb to about 2021). General notes on the study: The libraries were sequenced as a pool, and the TCR yield per sample differed mostly because of small variations in library volumes within the pool. The study tracked peripheral blood TCR repertoire changes in vivo during primary and secondary sensitization to the hapten diphenylcyclopropenone (DPC) in alopecia patients. Both TCR alpha and TCR beta chains were sequenced from each blood RNA sample.

The sample's time point label, decoded: healthy volunteer bleed at 2 weeks. Unfractionated whole blood was collected in Tempus Blood RNA tubes, and total RNA was extracted from that blood. A handful of healthy volunteers were used as TCR sequencing controls and were bled at day 0, 2 weeks and 6 weeks. The method was RACE. Reads for this sample came from a NextSeq 500. During library preparation, unique molecular identifiers were attached to individual cDNA molecules so that TCRs could be counted in a quantitative, reproducible way. As for the original processing: A median of around 100,000 TCRs per sample was observed, with a range of about 23,224 to 750,000. The Decombinator software suite was used to annotate V, J and CDR3 in the TCR reads. To make PS versus PT1 abundance plots, every sample was subsampled to the same number of TCRs (28,000). TCRs were defined as expanded if absent before sensitization and observed at least eight times at the 2-week time point. TCRdb reran the public reads through fastp at Q25 and MiXCR, keeping productive beta chains. Merged by CDR3 protein, the rows form single entries marked with the most common genes and DNA. The V and J calls and clone size come from TCRdb's table, not from the authors' own analysis. This sample lists about 45,000 distinct CDR3 sequences; 4.4% were detected once. The ten largest clones take up less than 6% of the sample.

This clonotype was recorded at least ten times. Which antigen it targets is not known. Within one base of it there is no much larger clone, and no base qualities were kept. What the authors observed across the whole study: After repeated subsampling, the strength of the expansion versus patch-test correlation and the threshold at which it became significant changed. No change with DPC sensitization was found in the number of TCRs above 1 in 1000 frequency, and no evidence of global repertoire structure alterations was found.

The germline V gene gives CDR1 as SGHVS and CDR2 as FQNEAQ. The CDR3 numbers 17 residues from cysteine through phenylalanine. Just CDR3 DNA is preserved here, 51 bases in frame from base 1. V and J are truncated by 8 bases and 2 bases respectively, leaving an intervening sequence of 22 bases. This clonotype was obtained from a human donor in good health. Some clones in this sample may be carry-over from other donors' samples. This chain is built from TRBV7-8 and TRBJ2-1; the D gene is perhaps TRBD2, from 6 matching bases. What was sequenced was whole blood. The CDR3 region reads CASRLSGPSAPYNEQFF. The DNA sequence is given as TGTGCCAGCCGCCTCTCTGGGCCTAGCGCCCCCTACAATGAGCAGTTCTTC.